A single T cell receptor (beta chain) is shown here with its context. Its matching antigen is unknown. This specimen belongs to a study of regulatory dendritic cells for organ transplantation. Allogeneic regulatory or mature dendritic cells were co-cultured for less than six days with CFSE-labeled sorted T cells at 1:10. FACS sorted CD4+ or CD8+ T cells into CD45RA+ naive and CD45RO+ memory. The CDR3 has 15 amino acids. V lost 0 bases and J lost 9, with 15 bases in between. Germline V gives CDR1 MGHRA, CDR2 YSYEKL. The method was immunoSEQ multiplex PCR; TCRdb's version includes in-frame clones alone and lacks a portion of them. This table has 9,500 to 15,000 clones, about 60% appearing once.

This TCR came from a human donor in good health. The V and J genes are TRBV4-1 and TRBJ1-5; D may be TRBD1 (6 bases). Sequenced input: naive CD8+ T cells from blood cultured with dendritic cells. The subset here: CD45RA+ naive T cells. This CDR3 reads CASSQEPHRDGPQHF. Here the CDR3 DNA reads TGCGCCAGCAGCCAAGAACCCCACAGGGATGGGCCCCAGCATTTT.